Listed here are 24 T cell receptor beta chains from one sample, sequenced in a study of blood T cells in healthy people across ages. Together with a sample-barcoded 5' primer, a J-beta primer mix was included in a second PCR lasting roughly 7 to 11 cycles. MiXCR, run by TCRdb on the 5' RACE reads, gives a single entry per CDR3 protein. The table lists some 1.5 million distinct CDR3 sequences, 25% to 30% of them singletons, with 6.5% to 8.5% in the top ten. Source material: blood. These receptors were collected from a woman aged 25 to 39 in good health.

Comments on this clonotype: A read error is possible here, since a much larger clone lies one base away. The rearrangement uses TRBV29-1 and TRBJ2-4; the D gene is possibly TRBD1 (6 bases). The germline V and J ends were trimmed by 2 bases and 13 bases, with 24 bases remaining between them. Germline V gene sequence: CDR1 SQVTM, CDR2 ANQGSEA. The CDR3 sequence is 15 residues long. CDR3 in DNA: TGCAGCGTTGAATTCGGGACCCTCAGGGGAAATGAGCAGTACTTC. It yields the protein CSVEFGTLRGNEQYF.

This clonotype was counted only a few times. V usage is TRBV20-1 and J usage is TRBJ1-1; D not resolved. Germline CDR1 DFQATT, CDR2 SNEGSKA (reference sequence). With 3 bases removed from V and 1 base from J, the gap between germline ends came to 3 bases. The CDR3 is 11 amino acids. The CDR3: CSASQNTEAFF. As DNA, the CDR3 is TGCAGTGCTAGCCAGAACACTGAAGCTTTCTTT.

This chain connects TRBV11-2 to TRBJ2-3; 11 bases fit TRBD2. From germline, CDR1 is SGHAT and CDR2 FQNNGV. There are 17 residues in the CDR3. J was trimmed by 5 bases and V by 5 bases; bases with no gene match: 12. The DNA of the CDR3 is TGTGCCAGCAGCCGTCGACTAGCGGGGCCTCCTGGAGATACGCAGTATTTT. Translation: CASSRRLAGPPGDTQYF.

This clonotype was observed a handful of times. The rearrangement links TRBV13 to TRBJ2-4; D may be TRBD1 (6 bases). The CDR3 spans 14 residues. Germline CDR1 reads PRHDT; CDR2 reads FYEKMQ (reference sequence). Trimming removed 6 bases at V and 4 bases at J, with 13 bases between. CDR3 DNA sequence: TGTGCCAGCAGGACTCGCGGACAGAAAAACATTCAGTACTTC. Translation gives CASRTRGQKNIQYF.

This clonotype was detected many times. This chain joins TRBV11-2 and TRBJ2-1; D is uncertain. This CDR3 region has 15 residues. The V end was cut by 7 bases, the J end by 0 bases, with 13 bases between. Germline V lookup: CDR1 SGHAT, CDR2 FQNNGV. The CDR3: CASNERWSSYNEQFF. CDR3 coding DNA: TGTGCCAGCAACGAACGGTGGTCCTCCTACAATGAGCAGTTCTTC.

Note on this clonotype: Given a much more abundant clone one base away, this may be a read error. This chain uses TRBV20-1 with TRBJ2-7, with D possibly matching TRBD2 (6 bases). The closer fit of TRBJ2-5 to the DNA end suggests the J call may be wrong. The CDR3 spans 15 residues. Germline V gene data show CDR1 as DFQATT and CDR2 as SNEGSKA (reference sequence). CDR3 in DNA: TGCAGTGCTGGAGGGGTACTCGGATTCCAAGAGACCCAGTACTTC. Translated: CSAGGVLGFQETQYF.

CDR3 residues: CASSSGRTQNTDTQYF. The CDR3 DNA is TGTGCCAGCAGTTCCGGCAGGACACAAAACACAGATACGCAGTATTTT. The chain has TRBV12-3 or TRBV12-4 and TRBJ2-3; D perhaps matches TRBD1 (5 bases). V was clipped by 4 bases and J by 2 bases, with 16 bases between them. This CDR3 has 16 amino acids.

This chain links TRBV6-5 with TRBJ1-1, with 7 positions matching TRBD1. Losses at the gene ends were 2 bases for V and 1 base for J; bases not matched to a gene: 4. Germline lookup yields CDR1 MNHEY and CDR2 SVGAGI. The CDR3 length is 15 residues. CDR3 region: CASSYTRQGNTEAFF. CDR3 coding DNA: TGTGCCAGCAGTTACACGAGACAGGGGAACACTGAAGCTTTCTTT.

For this clonotype: A much larger clone differs by one base, so this may be a read error. In nucleotides, the CDR3 is TGTGCCAGCAGTTACTCGACGGGACTAGCGGGAGAAGGGACCCAGTACTTC. Its protein is CASSYSTGLAGEGTQYF. The genes are TRBV6-5 and TRBJ2-5; TRBD2 matches 14 bases. Germline CDR1 reads MNHEY; CDR2 reads SVGAGI. V shed 0 bases and J 7 bases; nucleotides not matched to a gene: 7. The CDR3 is 17 amino acids.

V and J are TRBV7-2 and TRBJ2-5; 10 bases agree with TRBD2. Unmatched junction bases numbered 8, after V lost 5 bases and J lost 5 bases. CDR3 length equals 15 residues. Germline V gene lookup returns CDR1 SGHTA and CDR2 FQGNSA. The CDR3 DNA reads TGTGCCAGCAGCCAGAGAAGCGGGAGGGGGGAGACCCAGTACTTC. The encoded protein is CASSQRSGRGETQYF. The variable domain in full, with the rest retrieved from reference TRBV7-2 and TRBJ2-5, is GAGVSQSPSNKVTEKGKDVELRCDPISGHTALYWYRQSLGQGLEFLIYFQGNSAPDKSGLPSDRFSAERTGGSVSTLTIQRTQQEDSAVYLCASSQRSGRGETQYFGPGTRLLVL.

The chain joins TRBV29-1 to TRBJ2-6; TRBD1 is a possible D gene (6 bases). The germline V and J ends were trimmed by 6 bases and 13 bases, with 16 bases remaining between them. This CDR3 contains 12 residues. In germline, CDR1 is SQVTM, CDR2 ANQGSEA. CDR3 bases: TGCAGCGTGGAACAGGGCTCCAGGGTCCTGACTTTC. Amino acid sequence: CSVEQGSRVLTF.

The rearrangement links TRBV7-9 to TRBJ2-7; D is possibly TRBD2 (6 bases). V dropped 1 base and J dropped 0 bases, with 10 bases sitting between them. The CDR3 extends over 15 amino acids. Germline CDR1 SEHNR, CDR2 FQNEAQ (reference sequence). CDR3 region: CASSLEEGSSYEQYF. CDR3 DNA: TGTGCCAGCAGCTTAGAGGAGGGATCCTCCTACGAGCAGTACTTC. The full variable domain, with the rest looked up from reference TRBV7-9 and TRBJ2-7, is DTGVSQNPRHKITKRGQNVTFRCDPISEHNRLYWYRQTLGQGPEFLTYFQNEAQLEKSRLLSDRFSAERPKGSFSTLEIQRTEQGDSAMYLCASSLEEGSSYEQYFGPGTRLTVT.

In this sample, this clonotype turned up a few times. The chain has TRBV12-3 or TRBV12-4 and TRBJ2-1; 8 nucleotides match TRBD2. The CDR3 is 15 amino acids. V gave up 5 bases and J gave up 4 bases; unmatched junction bases: 7. This chain's CDR3 is CASSDLAGLYNEQFF. CDR3 bases: TGTGCCAGCAGTGATCTAGCGGGTCTATACAATGAGCAGTTCTTC.

The table lists this clonotype with many counts. CDR3 protein: CASSLELAPRDEQYF. Written as DNA, the CDR3 is TGTGCCAGCAGCTTAGAACTAGCGCCCAGGGACGAGCAGTACTTC. This chain connects TRBV7-2 to TRBJ2-7; TRBD2 matches 7 bases. The trim removed 1 base at V and 5 bases at J, leaving 8 bases unmatched. The germline CDR1 and CDR2 sequences are SGHTA and FQGNSA. The CDR3 runs 15 residues.

This chain connects TRBV6-6 to TRBJ2-5; TRBD1 is a possible D gene (6 bases). The CDR3 is 11 residues long. V lost 5 bases and J 9 bases, leaving 10 bases between the germline ends. Germline V gene data show CDR1 as MNHNY and CDR2 as SVGAGI (reference sequence). In nucleotides, the CDR3 is TGTGCCAGCAGTCCTTCAGGGGCCCAGTACTTC. This gives the protein CASSPSGAQYF.

The chain has TRBV7-9 and TRBJ2-3, with 9 bases that match TRBD2. Trimming removed 2 bases from V and 2 bases from J; junction bases left unmatched: 8. Germline V CDR1 and CDR2: SEHNR, FQNEAQ (reference sequence). The CDR3 loop spans 17 amino acids. CDR3: CASSLRETSGFTDTQYF. The CDR3 DNA is TGTGCCAGCAGCTTAAGGGAGACTAGCGGATTCACAGATACGCAGTATTTT.

This CDR3 is CASSDPGLVFNEQFF. The CDR3 nucleotides read TGTGCCAGCAGTGACCCCGGACTAGTCTTCAATGAGCAGTTCTTC. This chain connects TRBV2 to TRBJ2-1; 7 bases fit TRBD2. This CDR3 is 15 amino acids long. Trimming removed 3 bases from V and 6 bases from J; junction bases left unmatched: 8. Germline V CDR1 and CDR2: SNHLY, FYNNEI.

This clonotype was counted a few times. The genes are TRBV7-6 and TRBJ2-3; TRBD1 agrees at 9 bases. Germline V lookup: CDR1 SGHVS, CDR2 FNYEAQ. J was trimmed by 2 bases and V by 5 bases; bases with no gene match: 8. The CDR3 is 16 residues long. As DNA, the CDR3 is TGTGCCAGCAGCCCCCGAGGGACAGGGACCACAGATACGCAGTATTTT. Encoded protein: CASSPRGTGTTDTQYF.

The V call is TRBV11-2, the J call TRBJ2-2; 7 bases align to TRBD2. Germline lookup yields CDR1 SGHAT and CDR2 FQNNGV. The CDR3 has 16 amino acids. After removal of 3 bases from V and 3 bases from J, the junction contained 7 bases not matched to a gene. In DNA, the CDR3 is TGTGCCAGCAGCTTGTCGGCGGGGGTCCACACCGGGGAGCTGTTTTTT. Amino acids: CASSLSAGVHTGELFF.

At least ten counts were recorded for this clonotype. The V and J genes are TRBV18 and TRBJ2-1; D gene uncertain. The germline V gene has CDR1 KGHSH and CDR2 LQKENI. Trimming cost V 4 bases and J 7 bases, with 11 bases left between them. CDR3 length equals 13 residues. This chain's CDR3 is CASSLGLSNEQFF. Written as DNA, the CDR3 is TGTGCCAGCTCACTCGGCCTTTCGAATGAGCAGTTCTTC.

For the CDR3, the DNA is TGCAGTGCTACCCGAGAACCCAGCCGGGAACTCGAGGAGACCCAGTACTTC. Translation gives CSATREPSRELEETQYF. The rearrangement links TRBV20-1 to TRBJ2-5; maybe TRBD2 (5 bases). The V and J ends lost 4 bases and 5 bases respectively, with 26 bases between them. The germline V gene has CDR1 DFQATT and CDR2 SNEGSKA (reference sequence). The CDR3 length is 17 residues.

The chain couples TRBV5-1 to TRBJ1-4; 8 positions agree with TRBD1. The J segment lost 0 bases and the V segment lost 3 bases, leaving 16 bases of the junction unmatched. From germline, CDR1 is SGHRS and CDR2 YFSETQ. The CDR3 length is 20 residues. In DNA form, the CDR3 reads TGCGCCAGCAGCTACTTTTCCCGACAGGGGCGATCTACAACTAATGAAAAACTGTTTTTT. Translation: CASSYFSRQGRSTTNEKLFF.

This clonotype was picked up a small number of times. The V call is TRBV20-1, the J call TRBJ2-1; TRBD1 matches at 8 bases. This CDR3 is built from 17 residues. J was trimmed by 0 bases and V by 0 bases; bases with no gene match: 7. Germline assignment: CDR1 DFQATT and CDR2 SNEGSKA (reference sequence). CDR3 DNA: TGCAGTGCTAGAGACAAGACAGGGGTTAGCTCCTACAATGAGCAGTTCTTC. Protein product: CSARDKTGVSSYNEQFF.

This clonotype came up a few times. The chain is built from TRBV7-2 and TRBJ1-6; D possibly corresponds to TRBD1 (5 bases). This CDR3 contains 18 residues. Germline CDR1 SGHTA, CDR2 FQGNSA. V was pared by 5 bases and J by 6 bases, with 23 bases between. CDR3 nucleotides: TGTGCCAGCAGCCAGAGTTCAAGCCGGGGCAGGATTAATTCACCCCTCCACTTT. Translated, it gives CASSQSSSRGRINSPLHF.